Shown below are 5 T cell receptor beta chains from a single sample sequenced in a study of T cells in Graves' hyperthyroidism and ophthalmopathy. Amplified TCR beta CDR3 regions came from RNA transcripts. First-round RT-PCR of the TCR CDR3 relied on the HTBI primer set. TCRdb re-called the multiplex PCR reads with MiXCR, one entry per CDR3 protein. The sample lists over 400,000 distinct CDR3 sequences, less than 25% occurring once. Source material: blood. All receptors come from a woman between 70 and 85 years old with Graves' ophthalmopathy.

There are many counts of this clonotype. The V and J genes are TRBV12-5 and TRBJ2-5; D might be TRBD2 (5 bases). V lost 5 bases to trimming and J lost 7 bases, with 14 bases between them. This CDR3 has 13 residues. The germline CDR1 and CDR2 sequences are LGHNT and FRNRAP. CDR3 protein: CASGDYYPGTQYF. As DNA, the CDR3 is TGTGCTAGTGGTGACTATTACCCGGGGACCCAGTACTTC. Full variable domain (missing parts from reference TRBV12-5 and TRBJ2-5): DARVTQTPRHKVTEMGQEVTMRCQPILGHNTVFWYRQTMMQGLELLAYFRNRAPLDDSGMPKDRFSAEMPDATLATLKIQPSEPRDSAVYFCASGDYYPGTQYFGPGTRLLVL.

This clonotype has at least ten counts. CDR3 nucleotide sequence: TGTGCCAGCAGTTCAACAGGGGGTGCAGAGACCCAGTACTTC. This codes for CASSSTGGAETQYF. J is TRBJ2-5 and V is TRBV12-3 or TRBV12-4; 8 bases line up with TRBD1. The CDR3 runs 14 residues. After removal of 4 bases from V and 4 bases from J, the junction contained 5 bases not matched to a gene.

This clonotype was seen many times. This chain uses TRBV5-1 with TRBJ2-7, with TRBD2 identical over 8 bases. V shed 2 bases, J shed 4 bases, and the junction held 5 bases outside the gene matches. The CDR3 is 14 residues long. Germline values: CDR1 SGHRS, CDR2 YFSETQ. The CDR3 loop is CASSFSTSGYEQYF. CDR3 sequence (DNA): TGCGCCAGCAGCTTTAGCACTAGCGGATACGAGCAGTACTTC.

CDR3: CASGLPQGGSGANVLTF. In DNA, the CDR3 is TGTGCTAGTGGTTTGCCTCAGGGGGGCTCTGGGGCCAACGTCCTGACTTTC. The V and J genes are TRBV12-5 and TRBJ2-6, with D possibly matching TRBD1 (7 bases). The germline V and J ends were trimmed by 2 bases and 0 bases, with 11 bases remaining between them. The CDR3 extends over 17 amino acids. Germline CDR1 is LGHNT and CDR2 is FRNRAP.

CDR3 in DNA: TGTGCCACCAGTGACTCGCGAGGGGCCGGGGAGCTGTTTTTT. As protein: CATSDSRGAGELFF. The chain carries TRBV24-1 and TRBJ2-2; D might be TRBD1 or TRBD2, each matching 5 bases. Trimming took off 4 bases at V and 6 bases at J, with 11 bases between the two ends. The germline gives CDR1 KGHDR, CDR2 SFDVKD. This CDR3 contains 14 residues.